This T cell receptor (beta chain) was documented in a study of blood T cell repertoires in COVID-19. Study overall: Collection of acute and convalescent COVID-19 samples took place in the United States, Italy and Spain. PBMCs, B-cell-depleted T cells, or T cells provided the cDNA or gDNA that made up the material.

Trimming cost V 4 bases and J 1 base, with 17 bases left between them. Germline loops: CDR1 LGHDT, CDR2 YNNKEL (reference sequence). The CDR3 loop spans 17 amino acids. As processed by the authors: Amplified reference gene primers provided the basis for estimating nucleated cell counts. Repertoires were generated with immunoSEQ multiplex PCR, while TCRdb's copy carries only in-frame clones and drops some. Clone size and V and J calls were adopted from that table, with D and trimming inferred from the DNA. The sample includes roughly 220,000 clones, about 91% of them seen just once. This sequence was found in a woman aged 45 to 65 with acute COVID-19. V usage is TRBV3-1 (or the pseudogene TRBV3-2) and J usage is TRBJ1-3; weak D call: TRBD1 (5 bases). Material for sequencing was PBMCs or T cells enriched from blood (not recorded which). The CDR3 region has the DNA TGTGCCAGCAGCCTCTGGGCGGGGCGCTTTTCTGGAAACACCATATATTTT. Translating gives CASSLWAGRFSGNTIYF.